Listed below are T cell receptor beta chains from one sample, sequenced in a study of T-cell reconstitution after alpha-beta-depleted transplantation in children. TCRdb passed the PCR reads through MiXCR, listing each CDR3 protein once. The sample holds about 300,000 distinct CDR3 sequences, roughly a tenth seen once. The input for sequencing was PBMCs, taken before TCRalphabeta/CD19-depleted stem cell transplant. The receptors shown here come from a boy in the first two years of life with acute myeloid leukemia, due to receive a stem cell transplant. Each CDR3 is given with its conserved first and last residue. The D gene is left open where the match is weak. Clone size is given for some rows only: seen once, a few or many times, or a class if the clone is expanded.

cdr3_aa cdr3_nt j_call clone_size d_call v_call
CASLSGSGNEQFF TGTGCCAGTCTTAGCGGGTCCGGGAATGAGCAGTTCTTC TRBJ2-1 many TRBD2 TRBV12-3/TRBV12-4
CASRGGRTQETQYF TGCGCCAGCAGAGGTGGACGGACACAAGAGACCCAGTACTTC TRBJ2-5 many . TRBV5-1
CATVNLPGPNQPQHF TGTGCCACCGTCAATTTACCGGGGCCCAATCAGCCCCAGCATTTT TRBJ1-5 many . TRBV21-1
CASSPDPAYGYTF TGTGCCAGCAGCCCGGACCCGGCCTATGGCTACACCTTC TRBJ1-2 many . TRBV12-3/TRBV12-4
CASSQMGGGNQPQHF TGTGCCAGCAGCCAAATGGGCGGGGGCAATCAGCCCCAGCATTTT TRBJ1-5 . . TRBV3-1
CASSLGTVSTLEQETQYF TGTGCCAGCAGTTTGGGGACCGTATCAACCTTGGAGCAAGAGACCCAGTACTTC TRBJ2-5 many . TRBV12-3/TRBV12-4
CASSASRGLSTDTQYF TGTGCCAGCAGCGCTAGTCGGGGCCTGAGCACAGATACGCAGTATTTT TRBJ2-3 many . TRBV7-9
CASSLIPRNTIYF TGTGCCAGCAGTTTGATTCCCAGAAACACCATATATTTT TRBJ1-3 many . TRBV12-3/TRBV12-4
CASSYLFGTGDRNYGYTF TGTGCCAGCAGTTACTTGTTCGGGACTGGAGATCGGAACTATGGCTACACCTTC TRBJ1-2 few . TRBV6-2/TRBV6-3
CASSFRRNEQFF TGTGCCAGCAGCTTTCGGAGGAATGAGCAGTTCTTC TRBJ2-1 many . TRBV7-8
CASSPFVRGKAYEQYF TGTGCCAGCAGTCCCTTCGTCCGGGGAAAGGCCTACGAGCAGTACTTC TRBJ2-7 many . TRBV28
CASVSQIDTGELFF TGTGCCAGCGTCTCCCAAATAGACACCGGGGAGCTGTTTTTT TRBJ2-2 many . TRBV28
CAISAPGLAGGSTSTDTQYF TGTGCCATCAGTGCCCCTGGACTAGCGGGAGGGTCCACTAGCACAGATACGCAGTATTTT TRBJ2-3 few TRBD2 TRBV10-3
CASRGRKEGTEAFF TGTGCCAGCAGGGGACGGAAAGAAGGCACTGAAGCTTTCTTT TRBJ1-1 many . TRBV12-3/TRBV12-4
CASSLDLAGAKNIQYF TGTGCCAGCAGCTTAGACCTAGCGGGAGCCAAAAACATTCAGTACTTC TRBJ2-4 many TRBD2 TRBV11-2
CATSVGTGGYNEQIF TGTGCCACCAGTGTCGGGACAGGGGGCTACAATGAGCAGATCTTC TRBJ2-1 . TRBD1 TRBV24-1
CASSQATGQGSNQPQHF TGCGCCAGCAGTCAAGCTACCGGACAGGGTAGCAATCAGCCCCAGCATTTT TRBJ1-5 few TRBD1 TRBV23-1
CASTGTRSYNEQFF TGTGCCAGCACCGGGACTAGGTCGTACAATGAGCAGTTCTTC TRBJ2-1 many TRBD2 TRBV12-3/TRBV12-4